This is a list of T cell receptor beta chains from one sample in a study of spatial heterogeneity in lung cancer. MiXCR, applied by TCRdb to the 5' RACE reads, yields one record per CDR3 protein. The sample comprises 15,000 to 20,000 distinct CDR3 sequences, under 7% of which are singletons, and about 3.5% rests with the top ten. This sample comprised lung tumor tissue, obtained at surgery. Receptors were obtained from a female donor with early-stage non-small cell lung cancer. The CDR3 runs from the conserved cysteine through the conserved F or W. The D gene is left open where the match is weak. Part of the rows lack a size; the others show once, few, many or a class for expanded clones.

j_gene,v_gene,abundance,d_gene,CDR3nt,CDR3aa
TRBJ2-7,TRBV7-2,few,TRBD1,TGTGCCAGCAGCATCGGACAGGGCGTCCACGAGCAGTACTTC,CASSIGQGVHEQYF
TRBJ2-1,TRBV15,.,TRBD2,TGTGCCACCAGCAGAGAGCGGGAGGTCACCTACAATGAGCAGTTCTTC,CATSREREVTYNEQFF
TRBJ1-5,TRBV7-9,few,.,TGTGCCAGCAGCTCCCAGGGGAGTCAGCCCCAGCATTTT,CASSSQGSQPQHF
TRBJ2-5,TRBV12-3/TRBV12-4,many,TRBD2,TGTGCCAGCAGCCAAACTAGCGGGAGGTTGGAGACCCAGTACTTC,CASSQTSGRLETQYF
TRBJ1-1,TRBV12-3/TRBV12-4,many,.,TGTGCCAGCAGTTTTTCACAGCTCCGCAATGAAGCTTTCTTT,CASSFSQLRNEAFF
TRBJ2-3,TRBV28,many,.,TGTGCCAGCAGTTTATCTGGACCCAGGACAGATACGCAGTATTTT,CASSLSGPRTDTQYF
TRBJ2-5,TRBV5-1,few,TRBD2,TGCGCCAGCAGTCGGACTAGCGGGGTTCAAGAGACCCAGTACTTC,CASSRTSGVQETQYF
TRBJ2-3,TRBV5-1,few,.,TGCGCCAGCGCCCCGACTAGCACAGATACGCAGTATTTT,CASAPTSTDTQYF
TRBJ1-2,TRBV28,few,.,TGTGCCAGCCGTACGGTACAGGGAGGTAAAGAATATGGCTACACCTTC,CASRTVQGGKEYGYTF
TRBJ2-6,TRBV2,many,.,TGTGCCAGCAGGATAACAGGGTTCGCGGGGGCCAACGTCCTGACTTTC,CASRITGFAGANVLTF
TRBJ1-4,TRBV7-7,many,TRBD1,TGTGCTAGCAGCAAAGGGACAGCTGAAAAACTGTTTTTT,CASSKGTAEKLFF